The text below deals with one T cell receptor (beta chain). Its target antigen remains unknown. No base-level quality is on record; no much larger clone is a single base apart. This entry comes from a study of CD8 T cells in Susac syndrome (dated by TCRdb to the late 2010s). For the study in its entirety: Among the Susac syndrome patients who were sequenced, clinically active disease was present in six and clinical remission was observed in roughly eight. The study used repertoire sequencing to test whether antigen drove CD8+ T cell activation and differentiation in Susac syndrome. Susac syndrome patients were therapy-naive, on corticosteroids (some also receiving IVIg), or on IVIg alone at blood withdrawal.

General study outcomes and caveats: The TCR sequencing and HLA analysis was acknowledged to have included a relatively small number of individuals. In the CD4+ T cell repertoire of Susac syndrome patients, clonal expansion was not detected.

RNA was extracted using the RNeasy kit, and roughly 0.5 to 1 microgram was reverse transcribed with random hexamers. The immunoSEQ multiplex PCR assay, which covers 54 Vbeta and 13 Jbeta segments, was used to amplify TCR beta CDR3 regions. Bias from PCR amplification was corrected by using a synthetic template baseline for primer optimization and for computational correction. In the source study's methods: Reads were annotated to V, D and J genes according to IMGT and were analyzed with immunoSEQ Analyzer, with only productive sequences retained. Clonality was computed as one minus Shannon entropy normalized by log2 of the number of productive unique sequences. For each patient and control, public and private clones were evaluated among the 100 most prevalent clones. Susac-specific clones were defined as absent from healthy and MS cohorts, over a thousand published viral clones and other ImmuneACCESS disease sequences. TCRdb reprocessed the public reads (quality trimming at Q25 with fastp, clone calling with MiXCR) and kept in-frame beta chains. Records with the same CDR3 protein are collapsed into one entry carrying the most frequent genes and DNA. The V and J calls were not made by the authors but by TCRdb's processing. This sample is represented by 150,000 to 200,000 distinct CDR3 sequences; 90% to 95% of them were singletons. Of the sample, approximately 0.09% falls within the top ten clones.

Peripheral blood CD8+ and CD4+ T cells from healthy donors, Susac syndrome patients and multiple sclerosis patients were profiled using high-throughput TCR beta sequencing. The Susac syndrome patients fulfilled recently defined diagnostic criteria for either definite or probable disease. Bulk CD8+ and CD4+ T cells were purified magnetically by negative isolation, whereas CD8+ TEMRA cells were enriched by FACS. Blood was collected in EDTA tubes and processed within 24 hours, with PBMCs isolated through density gradient centrifugation. PBMCs intended for TCR sequencing were frozen in liquid nitrogen and were later thawed in a 37 degrees C water bath. The sorted or isolated CD4+, CD8+ and CD8+ TEMRA cells had a purity of 90% or higher. Sequences SGDLS (CDR1) and YYNGEE (CDR2) are obtained from the germline V gene. The junction shows trimming of 0 bases on V and 2 bases on J, plus 11 bases between the germline ends. There are 15 amino acids in the CDR3, from cysteine to phenylalanine inclusive. The retained sequence is limited to the CDR3, 45 bases, with the frame set at the first base.

This receptor was identified in a human donor with Susac syndrome. This chain is built from TRBV9 and TRBJ2-5, and perhaps TRBD1 as D gene, on 5 matching bases. Material for sequencing was CD4+ T cells from PBMCs. The CDR3 loop reads CASSVARGIQETQYF. At the DNA level, the sequence is TGTGCCAGCAGCGTAGCTAGGGGAATACAAGAGACCCAGTACTTC.